This is a list of T cell receptor beta chains from one sample in a study of T cells after posttransplantation cyclophosphamide. Profiled with immunoSEQ multiplex PCR; TCRdb holds only in-frame clones, not every one. The sample has about 30,000 clones, about 91% seen once; the top ten hold 0.1% to 0.12%. The sequencing sample was made of naive CD4+ T cells sorted from blood. These TCRs come from a man aged 30 to 45 in good health and a related stem cell transplant donor. The CDR3 runs from the conserved cysteine through the conserved F or W. The order of the fields is D gene, clone size, V gene, J gene, CDR3 protein, CDR3 DNA. The D gene is left open where the match is weak. Rows give clone size only sometimes, using once, few, many, or a class for an expanded clone.

d_call: TRBD1; clone_size: -; v_call: TRBV6-1; j_call: TRBJ1-3; cdr3_aa: CASSDRGNTIYF; cdr3_nt: TGTGCCAGCAGTGACAGGGGGAACACCATATATTTT
d_call: -; clone_size: -; v_call: TRBV7-7; j_call: TRBJ2-5; cdr3_aa: CASSLSTFQETQYF; cdr3_nt: TGTGCTAGCAGCTTAAGTACTTTCCAAGAGACCCAGTACTTC
d_call: -; clone_size: -; v_call: TRBV5-1; j_call: TRBJ2-4; cdr3_aa: CASSLVMGSENIQYF; cdr3_nt: TGCGCCAGCAGCTTGGTAATGGGGAGCGAAAACATTCAGTACTTC
d_call: TRBD1; clone_size: -; v_call: TRBV25-1; j_call: TRBJ2-2; cdr3_aa: CASQRQGRYTGELFF; cdr3_nt: TGTGCCAGCCAGAGACAGGGAAGGTACACCGGGGAGCTGTTTTTT
d_call: -; clone_size: -; v_call: TRBV9; j_call: TRBJ1-2; cdr3_aa: CASSPGTTYGYTF; cdr3_nt: TGTGCCAGCAGCCCCGGGACAACCTATGGCTACACCTTC
d_call: -; clone_size: -; v_call: TRBV2; j_call: TRBJ2-1; cdr3_aa: CASSVVYEQFF; cdr3_nt: TGTGCCAGCAGTGTAGTGTATGAGCAGTTCTTC
d_call: -; clone_size: -; v_call: TRBV6-4; j_call: TRBJ1-1; cdr3_aa: CASRATGRGNTEAFF; cdr3_nt: TGTGCCAGCAGGGCAACGGGCAGGGGGAACACTGAAGCTTTCTTT
d_call: TRBD1; clone_size: -; v_call: TRBV5-1; j_call: TRBJ1-2; cdr3_aa: CASSLGTGLYLVF; cdr3_nt: TGCGCCAGCAGCTTGGGGACAGGACTATACCTTGTCTTC
d_call: -; clone_size: -; v_call: TRBV12-5; j_call: TRBJ1-6; cdr3_aa: CASGASPDSPLHF; cdr3_nt: TGTGCTAGTGGTGCCTCCCCGGATTCACCCCTCCACTTT
d_call: -; clone_size: -; v_call: TRBV11-3; j_call: TRBJ2-1; cdr3_aa: CASSLDPTGYNEQFF; cdr3_nt: TGTGCCAGCAGCTTAGATCCGACAGGATACAATGAGCAGTTCTTC
d_call: -; clone_size: once; v_call: TRBV9; j_call: TRBJ2-7; cdr3_aa: CASSVRAGSPYEQYF; cdr3_nt: TGTGCCAGCAGCGTACGTGCGGGATCCCCCTACGAGCAGTACTTC
d_call: TRBD1; clone_size: -; v_call: TRBV7-9; j_call: TRBJ1-1; cdr3_aa: CASSLGTGSYRVISEAFF; cdr3_nt: TGTGCCAGCAGCTTAGGGACAGGGTCTTACAGAGTTATTTCTGAAGCTTTCTTT
d_call: -; clone_size: -; v_call: TRBV18; j_call: TRBJ2-5; cdr3_aa: CASSPPNSQETQYF; cdr3_nt: TGTGCCAGCTCACCACCCAACTCCCAAGAGACCCAGTACTTC
d_call: TRBD1; clone_size: -; v_call: TRBV29-1; j_call: TRBJ2-1; cdr3_aa: CSLRDSSYNEQFF; cdr3_nt: TGCAGCCTCCGGGACAGCTCCTACAATGAGCAGTTCTTC
d_call: -; clone_size: -; v_call: TRBV5-1; j_call: TRBJ2-7; cdr3_aa: CASSARVGSSYEQYF; cdr3_nt: TGCGCCAGCAGCGCTAGGGTGGGGAGCTCCTACGAGCAGTACTTC
d_call: -; clone_size: -; v_call: TRBV14; j_call: TRBJ2-2; cdr3_aa: CASSRAGRTGELFF; cdr3_nt: TGTGCCAGCAGCCGTGCGGGACGGACCGGGGAGCTGTTTTTT
d_call: TRBD1; clone_size: -; v_call: TRBV14; j_call: TRBJ2-7; cdr3_aa: CASTHRGREQYF; cdr3_nt: TGTGCCAGCACCCACAGGGGTCGCGAGCAGTACTTC
d_call: TRBD1; clone_size: -; v_call: TRBV4-2; j_call: TRBJ2-1; cdr3_aa: CASSLGQGTPYNEQFF; cdr3_nt: TGTGCCAGCAGCCTAGGACAGGGGACCCCCTACAATGAGCAGTTCTTC
d_call: -; clone_size: -; v_call: TRBV5-8; j_call: TRBJ2-7; cdr3_aa: CASSPGIYEQYF; cdr3_nt: TGTGCCAGCAGCCCCGGGATCTACGAGCAGTACTTC
d_call: -; clone_size: -; v_call: TRBV5-6; j_call: TRBJ2-2; cdr3_aa: CASSLPPVNTGELFF; cdr3_nt: TGTGCCAGCAGCTTGCCGCCGGTGAACACCGGGGAGCTGTTTTTT
d_call: TRBD2; clone_size: -; v_call: TRBV7-8; j_call: TRBJ2-5; cdr3_aa: CASSLARGVAQETQYF; cdr3_nt: TGTGCCAGCAGCTTAGCGCGGGGGGTAGCTCAAGAGACCCAGTACTTC
d_call: -; clone_size: few; v_call: TRBV6-1; j_call: TRBJ2-3; cdr3_aa: CASIMWRGGDTQYF; cdr3_nt: TGTGCCAGCATTATGTGGAGGGGGGGAGATACGCAGTATTTT
d_call: -; clone_size: -; v_call: TRBV10-3; j_call: TRBJ1-2; cdr3_aa: CATASGTSYGYTF; cdr3_nt: TGTGCCACCGCCTCCGGGACATCTTATGGCTACACCTTC
d_call: -; clone_size: -; v_call: TRBV5-1; j_call: TRBJ2-6; cdr3_aa: CASSVGHQSGANVLTF; cdr3_nt: TGCGCCAGCAGCGTTGGACACCAATCTGGGGCCAACGTCCTGACTTTC
d_call: -; clone_size: -; v_call: TRBV7-6; j_call: TRBJ1-1; cdr3_aa: CASSLVGGSGVNTEAFF; cdr3_nt: TGTGCCAGCAGCTTAGTGGGTGGGTCGGGAGTGAACACTGAAGCTTTCTTT
d_call: -; clone_size: -; v_call: TRBV9; j_call: TRBJ2-7; cdr3_aa: CASSPSQGLLYEQYF; cdr3_nt: TGTGCCAGCAGCCCCAGCCAGGGGCTACTCTACGAGCAGTACTTC
d_call: TRBD1; clone_size: once; v_call: TRBV13; j_call: TRBJ1-3; cdr3_aa: CASTTRGRSGNTIYF; cdr3_nt: TGTGCCAGCACAACCAGGGGGCGGTCTGGAAACACCATATATTTT
d_call: -; clone_size: -; v_call: TRBV9; j_call: TRBJ2-5; cdr3_aa: CASSPHGETQYF; cdr3_nt: TGTGCCAGCAGCCCCCATGGCGAGACCCAGTACTTC
d_call: -; clone_size: once; v_call: TRBV7-2; j_call: TRBJ2-3; cdr3_aa: CASSLGSGYTDTQYF; cdr3_nt: TGTGCCAGCAGCTTAGGGTCCGGTTACACAGATACGCAGTATTTT
d_call: -; clone_size: -; v_call: TRBV21-1; j_call: TRBJ2-7; cdr3_aa: CASRRPGVYEQYF; cdr3_nt: TGTGCCAGCAGAAGACCCGGGGTCTACGAGCAGTACTTC
d_call: TRBD2; clone_size: -; v_call: TRBV19; j_call: TRBJ2-7; cdr3_aa: CASSIGEGYEQYF; cdr3_nt: TGTGCCAGTAGTATAGGGGAGGGCTACGAGCAGTACTTC
d_call: TRBD2; clone_size: -; v_call: TRBV18; j_call: TRBJ2-3; cdr3_aa: CASSPGLAISTDTQYF; cdr3_nt: TGTGCCAGCTCACCAGGACTAGCGATTAGCACAGATACGCAGTATTTT
d_call: -; clone_size: -; v_call: TRBV5-1; j_call: TRBJ1-2; cdr3_aa: CASRNLGGDNYGYTF; cdr3_nt: TGCGCCAGCAGAAATCTCGGAGGGGATAACTATGGCTACACCTTC
d_call: TRBD1; clone_size: -; v_call: TRBV6-1; j_call: TRBJ1-2; cdr3_aa: CASSVAGGIYGYTF; cdr3_nt: TGTGCCAGCAGTGTGGCAGGGGGCATCTATGGCTACACCTTC
d_call: -; clone_size: -; v_call: TRBV25-1; j_call: TRBJ1-6; cdr3_aa: CASSELGAYNSPLHF; cdr3_nt: TGTGCCAGCAGTGAACTCGGTGCCTATAATTCACCCCTCCACTTT
d_call: -; clone_size: -; v_call: TRBV5-1; j_call: TRBJ2-3; cdr3_aa: CASSLQGGTDTQYF; cdr3_nt: TGCGCCAGCAGCTTGCAGGGTGGCACAGATACGCAGTATTTT
d_call: -; clone_size: -; v_call: TRBV19; j_call: TRBJ2-7; cdr3_aa: CASSIRGSTGEQYF; cdr3_nt: TGTGCCAGTAGTATTAGGGGTTCAACAGGGGAGCAGTACTTC
d_call: -; clone_size: -; v_call: TRBV5-4; j_call: TRBJ2-7; cdr3_aa: CASSHRESYEQYF; cdr3_nt: TGTGCCAGCAGCCACAGGGAGTCCTACGAGCAGTACTTC
d_call: TRBD1; clone_size: -; v_call: TRBV6-5; j_call: TRBJ2-2; cdr3_aa: CASSRQGAGTGELFF; cdr3_nt: TGTGCCAGCAGTCGACAGGGGGCGGGCACCGGGGAGCTGTTTTTT
d_call: TRBD1; clone_size: -; v_call: TRBV5-1; j_call: TRBJ1-6; cdr3_aa: CASSWGQGDSPLHF; cdr3_nt: TGCGCCAGCAGCTGGGGACAGGGGGATTCCCCCCTCCACTTT
d_call: TRBD2; clone_size: -; v_call: TRBV4-1; j_call: TRBJ2-3; cdr3_aa: CASSQAESGGLVLTDTQYF; cdr3_nt: TGCGCCAGCAGCCAAGCCGAATCGGGGGGGCTAGTTTTGACAGATACGCAGTATTTT
d_call: -; clone_size: -; v_call: TRBV9; j_call: TRBJ1-4; cdr3_aa: CASSARGGNEKLFF; cdr3_nt: TGTGCCAGCAGCGCCCGGGGGGGCAATGAAAAACTGTTTTTT
d_call: TRBD1; clone_size: -; v_call: TRBV27; j_call: TRBJ2-7; cdr3_aa: CASSLLQGAAYEQYF; cdr3_nt: TGTGCCAGCAGTTTATTACAGGGGGCGGCCTACGAGCAGTACTTC
d_call: -; clone_size: -; v_call: TRBV5-1; j_call: TRBJ1-1; cdr3_aa: CASSLVADTEAFF; cdr3_nt: TGCGCCAGCAGCTTGGTGGCAGACACTGAAGCTTTCTTT